This entry lists 3 T cell receptor beta chains sequenced from one sample in a study of T-cell reconstitution after alpha-beta-depleted transplantation in children. A TCRbeta library incorporating unique molecular identifiers was prepared. TCRdb re-called the PCR reads through MiXCR, storing one row per CDR3 protein. This sample carries about a million distinct CDR3 sequences, about 31% of them seen once, and the ten largest clones take roughly 27%. Sequenced here: PBMCs, mostly from graft donor cells, sampled 360 days after TCRalphabeta/CD19-depleted stem cell transplant. The receptors stem from a boy under two years old who had a stem cell transplant for SCID, so the T cells may come from the graft donor.

The genes are TRBV10-1 and TRBJ2-7; 7 bases match TRBD1. CDR3 length: 13 residues. The V segment lost 6 bases and the J segment 2 bases; nucleotides outside the gene matches: 4. Germline lookup yields CDR1 WNHNN and CDR2 SYGVQD (reference sequence). The CDR3 region is CASRDRSPYEQYF. CDR3 DNA sequence: TGCGCCAGCAGGGACAGGTCCCCCTACGAGCAGTACTTC.

The rearrangement links TRBV6-2 or TRBV6-3 to TRBJ2-1, with TRBD2 matching 7 bases. The CDR3 spans 20 residues. Germline CDR1 is MNHEY and CDR2 is SVGEGT. After removal of 6 bases from V and 5 bases from J, the junction contained 25 bases not matched to a gene. Written as DNA, the CDR3 is TGTGCCAGCAGCAGAGCACCGGGTTACACAAGAGCGGGGCGCAACAATGAGCAGTTCTTC. Translated, it gives CASSRAPGYTRAGRNNEQFF.

Only a few counts were recorded for this clonotype. V and J are TRBV3-1 and TRBJ1-1; possibly TRBD1 for D (6 bases). Deletions cut 1 base from V and 5 bases from J, with 14 bases between. This CDR3 contains 15 residues. The germline V gene has CDR1 LGHDT and CDR2 YNNKEL (reference sequence). The CDR3 loop is CASSQGRRGATEAFF. In nucleotides, the CDR3 is TGTGCCAGCAGCCAAGGTCGGCGGGGGGCGACTGAAGCTTTCTTT.